The rows below give T cell receptor beta chains drawn from one sample of a study of CD8 T cells in Susac syndrome. TCRdb itself ran the immunoSEQ multiplex PCR reads through MiXCR, one entry per CDR3 protein. Found here are around 140,000 distinct CDR3 sequences, 80% to 85% of them singletons; the top ten hold around 0.51%. Specimen: CD8+ T cells from PBMCs. These receptors came from a human donor with multiple sclerosis. Both conserved end residues are part of each CDR3. A D gene is named only where the DNA matches it firmly. Clone size is stated in some rows and not others, as once, few, many or a class when expanded.

v_call: TRBV24-1
d_call: NA
cdr3_length: 12
j_call: TRBJ1-5
clone_size: once
cdr3_nt: TGTGCCACCAGTGATGCCGGGCAGCCCCAGCATTTT
cdr3_aa: CATSDAGQPQHF

v_call: TRBV28
d_call: TRBD1
cdr3_length: 12
j_call: TRBJ1-2
clone_size: NA
cdr3_nt: TGTGCCAGCAGAGACTCAGGGGGCGACTACACCTTC
cdr3_aa: CASRDSGGDYTF

v_call: TRBV28
d_call: NA
cdr3_length: 14
j_call: TRBJ2-5
clone_size: NA
cdr3_nt: TGTGCCAGCAGTTTACAGGGTTGGAGTGAGACCCAGTACTTC
cdr3_aa: CASSLQGWSETQYF

v_call: TRBV27
d_call: NA
cdr3_length: 14
j_call: TRBJ2-3
clone_size: NA
cdr3_nt: TGTGCCAGCAGTTTATACAGGGCGACAGATACGCAGTATTTT
cdr3_aa: CASSLYRATDTQYF

v_call: TRBV4-1
d_call: TRBD2
cdr3_length: 16
j_call: TRBJ2-2
clone_size: NA
cdr3_nt: TGCGCCAGCAGCCATCCTAGCGGAGAAATCACCGGGGAGCTGTTTTTT
cdr3_aa: CASSHPSGEITGELFF

v_call: TRBV12-3/TRBV12-4
d_call: NA
cdr3_length: 17
j_call: TRBJ2-7
clone_size: NA
cdr3_nt: TGTGCCAGCAGTTTAGGGCTGGGACCGCGTGCAGTCTACGAGCAGTACTTC
cdr3_aa: CASSLGLGPRAVYEQYF

v_call: TRBV19
d_call: NA
cdr3_length: 14
j_call: TRBJ1-4
clone_size: NA
cdr3_nt: TGTGCCAGTAGTACCCCGGCGGGTCAAGAAAAACTGTTTTTT
cdr3_aa: CASSTPAGQEKLFF

v_call: TRBV9
d_call: NA
cdr3_length: 15
j_call: TRBJ2-3
clone_size: NA
cdr3_nt: TGTGCCAGCAGCGTGGCAATGGATAGCACAGATACGCAGTATTTT
cdr3_aa: CASSVAMDSTDTQYF

v_call: TRBV20-1
d_call: NA
cdr3_length: 16
j_call: TRBJ2-5
clone_size: NA
cdr3_nt: TGCAGTGCTAGAGAAAGTAGGGCAGGGCTCCAAGAGACCCAGTACTTC
cdr3_aa: CSARESRAGLQETQYF

v_call: TRBV20-1
d_call: NA
cdr3_length: 12
j_call: TRBJ1-2
clone_size: once
cdr3_nt: TGCAGTGCCCAAGGACCAAGGGGTGGCTACACCTTC
cdr3_aa: CSAQGPRGGYTF

v_call: TRBV6-1
d_call: NA
cdr3_length: 13
j_call: TRBJ1-5
clone_size: NA
cdr3_nt: TGTGCCAGCAGCCCTTTTGAAAATCAGCCCCAGCATTTT
cdr3_aa: CASSPFENQPQHF

v_call: TRBV29-1
d_call: TRBD1
cdr3_length: 15
j_call: TRBJ1-2
clone_size: NA
cdr3_nt: TGCAGCGTCGGGACAGGCGACACCCCTAACTATGGCTACACCTTC
cdr3_aa: CSVGTGDTPNYGYTF

v_call: TRBV6-5
d_call: TRBD1
cdr3_length: 15
j_call: TRBJ2-7
clone_size: NA
cdr3_nt: TGTGCCAGCAGTTACTCGGGACAGGGCCCCTACGAGCAGTACTTC
cdr3_aa: CASSYSGQGPYEQYF

v_call: TRBV5-4
d_call: NA
cdr3_length: 13
j_call: TRBJ1-1
clone_size: NA
cdr3_nt: TGTGCCAGCCGCCCGGGGGGCGTCTCGGAAGCTTTCTTT
cdr3_aa: CASRPGGVSEAFF

v_call: TRBV5-1
d_call: TRBD1
cdr3_length: 13
j_call: TRBJ2-7
clone_size: few
cdr3_nt: TGCGCCAGCAGAGGGACAGGGATATACGAGCAGTACTTC
cdr3_aa: CASRGTGIYEQYF

v_call: TRBV5-1
d_call: NA
cdr3_length: 14
j_call: TRBJ1-1
clone_size: few
cdr3_nt: TGCGCCAGCAGCTTGGTCAGTCAGGGCACTGAAGCTTTCTTT
cdr3_aa: CASSLVSQGTEAFF

v_call: TRBV11-2
d_call: TRBD2
cdr3_length: 15
j_call: TRBJ2-3
clone_size: NA
cdr3_nt: TGTGCCAGCAGCTTAGAATGGCGGGGGGCCTATACGCAGTATTTT
cdr3_aa: CASSLEWRGAYTQYF

v_call: TRBV2
d_call: NA
cdr3_length: 15
j_call: TRBJ2-1
clone_size: NA
cdr3_nt: TGTGCCAGCAGTGAGTTAGCGGAGTTCTACAATGAGCAGTTCTTC
cdr3_aa: CASSELAEFYNEQFF

v_call: TRBV19
d_call: NA
cdr3_length: 15
j_call: TRBJ1-2
clone_size: NA
cdr3_nt: TGTGCCAGTAGTATGTATCAGGGTCCGAACTATGGCTACACCTTC
cdr3_aa: CASSMYQGPNYGYTF

v_call: TRBV4-1
d_call: NA
cdr3_length: 14
j_call: TRBJ1-4
clone_size: NA
cdr3_nt: TGCGCCAGCAGCCAAGAAATCTTGGGTGAAAAACTGTTTTTT
cdr3_aa: CASSQEILGEKLFF

v_call: TRBV27
d_call: NA
cdr3_length: 14
j_call: TRBJ1-1
clone_size: NA
cdr3_nt: TGTGCCAGCAATCCCGGGGGCCCCCTCACTGAAGCTTTCTTT
cdr3_aa: CASNPGGPLTEAFF

v_call: TRBV4-1
d_call: TRBD1
cdr3_length: 15
j_call: TRBJ1-2
clone_size: few
cdr3_nt: TGCGCCAGCAGCCAAGATCGGGACAGTCGCAAAGGCTACACCTTC
cdr3_aa: CASSQDRDSRKGYTF